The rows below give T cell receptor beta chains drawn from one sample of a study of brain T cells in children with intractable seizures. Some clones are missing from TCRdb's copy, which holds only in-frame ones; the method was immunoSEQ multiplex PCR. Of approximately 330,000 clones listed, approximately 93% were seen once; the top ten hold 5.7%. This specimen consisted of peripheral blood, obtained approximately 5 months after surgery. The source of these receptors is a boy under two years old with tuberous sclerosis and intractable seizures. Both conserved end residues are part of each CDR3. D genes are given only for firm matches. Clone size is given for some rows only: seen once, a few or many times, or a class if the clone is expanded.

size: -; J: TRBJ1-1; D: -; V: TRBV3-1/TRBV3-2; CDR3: CASSQEGPGNTEAFF; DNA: TGTGCCAGCAGCCAAGAAGGTCCAGGAAACACTGAAGCTTTCTTT
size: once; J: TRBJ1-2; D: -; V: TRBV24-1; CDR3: CASGTPNYGYTF; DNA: TGTGCCTCTGGGACTCCTAACTATGGCTACACCTTC
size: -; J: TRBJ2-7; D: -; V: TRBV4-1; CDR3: CASSQKAGDYEQYF; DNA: TGCGCCAGCAGCCAAAAGGCAGGGGACTACGAGCAGTACTTC
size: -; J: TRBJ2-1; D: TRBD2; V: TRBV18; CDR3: CASSPKLTSGSRDEQFF; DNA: TGTGCCAGCTCACCCAAGTTGACTAGCGGGAGTAGAGATGAGCAGTTCTTC
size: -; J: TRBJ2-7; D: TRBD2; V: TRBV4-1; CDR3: CASSPQRGAEQYF; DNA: TGCGCCAGCAGCCCCCAGCGGGGGGCCGAGCAGTACTTC
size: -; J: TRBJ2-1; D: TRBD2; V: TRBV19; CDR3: CASSIVLSGSRNEQFF; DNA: TGTGCCAGTAGTATAGTCCTTAGCGGGAGCCGCAATGAGCAGTTCTTC
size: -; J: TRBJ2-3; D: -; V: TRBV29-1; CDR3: CSVGPATDTQYF; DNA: TGCAGCGTTGGTCCGGCCACAGATACGCAGTATTTT
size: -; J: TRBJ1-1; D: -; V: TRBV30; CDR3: CAWGYRDRMNTEAFF; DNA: TGTGCCTGGGGCTATAGGGACCGAATGAACACTGAAGCTTTCTTT
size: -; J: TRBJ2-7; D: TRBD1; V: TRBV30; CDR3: CAWSTDRGDEQYF; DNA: TGTGCCTGGAGTACCGACAGGGGCGACGAGCAGTACTTC
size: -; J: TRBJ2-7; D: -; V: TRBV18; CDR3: CASSLDPTYEQYF; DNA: TGTGCCAGCTCACTTGACCCCACCTACGAGCAGTACTTC
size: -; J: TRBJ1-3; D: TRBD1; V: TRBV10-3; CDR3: CAITTGVDGNTIYF; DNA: TGTGCCATCACCACAGGGGTGGATGGAAACACCATATATTTT
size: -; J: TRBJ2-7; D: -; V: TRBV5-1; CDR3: CASSPDSPYEQYF; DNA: TGCGCCAGCAGTCCCGACAGCCCCTACGAGCAGTACTTC
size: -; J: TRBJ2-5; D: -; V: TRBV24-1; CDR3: CATSDSQGPQETQYF; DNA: TGTGCCACCAGTGATAGTCAGGGGCCCCAAGAGACCCAGTACTTC
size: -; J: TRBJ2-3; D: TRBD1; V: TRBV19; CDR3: CASSIGTGADTQYF; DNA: TGTGCCAGTAGTATAGGGACAGGGGCAGATACGCAGTATTTT
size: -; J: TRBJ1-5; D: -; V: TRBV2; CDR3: CASSRTHQPQHF; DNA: TGTGCCAGCAGTCGGACCCATCAGCCCCAGCATTTT
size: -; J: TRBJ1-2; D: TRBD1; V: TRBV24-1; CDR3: CATSDSGQPYGYTF; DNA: TGTGCCACCAGTGACTCGGGACAGCCCTATGGCTACACCTTC
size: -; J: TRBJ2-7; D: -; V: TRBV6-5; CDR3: CASSPGTIYEQYF; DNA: TGTGCCAGCAGTCCAGGGACGATCTACGAGCAGTACTTC
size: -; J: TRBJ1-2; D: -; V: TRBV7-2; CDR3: CASSLIRGAGGYTF; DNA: TGTGCCAGCAGCTTAATTCGGGGCGCGGGTGGCTACACCTTC
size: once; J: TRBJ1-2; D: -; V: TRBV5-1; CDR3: CASSSHPDRLFYGYTF; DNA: TGCGCCAGCAGCTCCCATCCGGACAGATTATTCTATGGCTACACCTTC
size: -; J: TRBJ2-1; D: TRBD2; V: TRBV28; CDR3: CASSRTSGRTYNEQFF; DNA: TGTGCCAGCAGCAGGACTAGCGGGAGAACCTACAATGAGCAGTTCTTC
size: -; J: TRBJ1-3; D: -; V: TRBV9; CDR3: CASSVEPREVRNTIYF; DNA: TGTGCCAGCAGCGTAGAACCCAGGGAAGTAAGAAACACCATATATTTT
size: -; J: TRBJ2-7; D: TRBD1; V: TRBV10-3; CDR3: CAIRDRAYEQYF; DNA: TGTGCCATCAGGGACAGGGCCTACGAGCAGTACTTC
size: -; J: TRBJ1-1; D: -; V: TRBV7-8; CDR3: CASSLGREYTEAFF; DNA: TGTGCCAGCAGCTTAGGAAGGGAATATACTGAAGCTTTCTTT
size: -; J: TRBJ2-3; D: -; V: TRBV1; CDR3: CTSSQETSSTDTQYF; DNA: TGCACCAGCAGCCAAGAAACTAGCTCCACAGATACGCAGTATTTT
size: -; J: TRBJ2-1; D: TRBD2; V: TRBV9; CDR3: CASSQDPGGSYNEQFF; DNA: TGTGCCAGCAGCCAAGACCCGGGGGGCTCCTACAATGAGCAGTTCTTC
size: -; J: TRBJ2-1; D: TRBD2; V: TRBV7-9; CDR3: CASSSAGGVNEQFF; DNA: TGTGCCAGCAGCTCGGCGGGAGGGGTCAATGAGCAGTTCTTC
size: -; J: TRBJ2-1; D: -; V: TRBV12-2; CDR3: CASRLTPGWLFF; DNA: TGTGCAAGTCGACTCACACCGGGGTGGCTGTTCTTC
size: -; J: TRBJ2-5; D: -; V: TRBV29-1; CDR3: CSVVRRGGRETQYF; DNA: TGCAGCGTTGTTAGAAGGGGGGGGAGGGAGACCCAGTACTTC
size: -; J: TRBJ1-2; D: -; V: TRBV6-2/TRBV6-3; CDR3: CASSSRQAYGYTF; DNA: TGTGCCAGCAGCTCACGACAGGCTTATGGCTACACCTTC
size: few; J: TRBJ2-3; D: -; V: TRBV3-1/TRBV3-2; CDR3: CASSQDQRDTQYF; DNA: TGTGCCAGCAGCCAAGATCAGCGAGATACGCAGTATTTT
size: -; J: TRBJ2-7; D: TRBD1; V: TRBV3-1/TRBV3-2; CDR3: CASSQQRRTGEHEQYF; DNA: TGTGCCAGCAGCCAACAGAGAAGGACAGGGGAACACGAGCAGTACTTC
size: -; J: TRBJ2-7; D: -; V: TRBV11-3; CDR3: CASSQTPDEQYF; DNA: TGTGCCAGCAGCCAAACCCCCGACGAGCAGTACTTC
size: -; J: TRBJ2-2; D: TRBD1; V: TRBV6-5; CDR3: CATRTGVAGELFF; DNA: TGTGCCACCCGGACAGGGGTTGCCGGGGAGCTGTTTTTT
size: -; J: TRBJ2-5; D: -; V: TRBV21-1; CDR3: CASSGRTSGRETQYF; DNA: TGTGCCAGCAGCGGACGGACTAGCGGGAGAGAGACCCAGTACTTC
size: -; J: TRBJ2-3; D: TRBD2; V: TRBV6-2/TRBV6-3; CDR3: CASSYSLGTSGMTDTQYF; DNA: TGTGCCAGCAGTTACTCGCTCGGGACTAGCGGTATGACAGATACGCAGTATTTT
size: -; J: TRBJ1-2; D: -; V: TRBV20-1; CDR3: CSARDRVGYTF; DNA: TGCAGTGCTAGAGACAGGGTTGGCTACACCTTC
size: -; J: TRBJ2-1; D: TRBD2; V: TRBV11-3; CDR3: CASSSEGLVDEQFF; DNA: TGTGCCAGCAGCTCCGAAGGACTAGTCGATGAGCAGTTCTTC
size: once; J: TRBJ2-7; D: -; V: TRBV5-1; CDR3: CASSILGHSYEQYF; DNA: TGCGCCAGCAGCATTCTTGGGCACTCCTACGAGCAGTACTTC
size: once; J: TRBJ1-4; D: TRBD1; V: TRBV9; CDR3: CASSDRQGKDEKLFF; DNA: TGTGCCAGCAGCGACCGACAGGGTAAGGATGAAAAACTGTTTTTT
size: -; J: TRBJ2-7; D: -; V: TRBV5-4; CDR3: CASSSQRDHLYEQYF; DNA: TGTGCCAGCAGCTCCCAGAGGGACCACCTCTACGAGCAGTACTTC
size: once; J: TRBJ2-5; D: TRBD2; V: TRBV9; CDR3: CASGTLAGAGETQYF; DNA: TGTGCCAGCGGGACCCTAGCGGGGGCGGGAGAGACCCAGTACTTC
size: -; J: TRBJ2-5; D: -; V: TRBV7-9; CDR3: CASSHLPGETKAETQYF; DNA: TGTGCCAGCAGCCATCTACCGGGGGAGACCAAGGCGGAGACCCAGTACTTC
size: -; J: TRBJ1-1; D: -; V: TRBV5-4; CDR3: CASSLYGPLQGSTGAFF; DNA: TGTGCCAGCAGCTTGTACGGGCCGTTACAGGGAAGCACAGGAGCTTTCTTT
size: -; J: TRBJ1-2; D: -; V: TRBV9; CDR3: CASSVDPSYGYTF; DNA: TGTGCCAGCAGCGTAGATCCGAGTTATGGCTACACCTTC
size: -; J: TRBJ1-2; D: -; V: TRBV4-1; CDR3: CASSQDLRLGGYTF; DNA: TGCGCCAGCAGCCAAGATTTAAGGTTAGGGGGCTACACCTTC
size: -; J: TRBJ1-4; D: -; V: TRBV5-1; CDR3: CASSLGALGQEKLFF; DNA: TGCGCCAGCAGCTTGGGGGCCCTCGGACAGGAAAAACTGTTTTTT
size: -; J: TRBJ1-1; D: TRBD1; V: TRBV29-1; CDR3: CSVQQGFGTEAFF; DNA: TGCAGCGTTCAACAGGGGTTTGGCACTGAAGCTTTCTTT
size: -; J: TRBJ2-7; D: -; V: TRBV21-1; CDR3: CASSKECRVSSYEQYF; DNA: TGTGCCAGCAGCAAAGAATGCAGGGTTAGCTCCTACGAGCAGTACTTC
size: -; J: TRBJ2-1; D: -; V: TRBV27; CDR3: CASSPLQGFSYNEQFF; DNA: TGTGCCAGCAGCCCTCTCCAGGGGTTCTCCTACAATGAGCAGTTCTTC
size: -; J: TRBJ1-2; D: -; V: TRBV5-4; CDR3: CASSLGTTGLSYGYTF; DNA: TGTGCCAGCAGCCTGGGGACGACAGGACTTAGCTATGGCTACACCTTC
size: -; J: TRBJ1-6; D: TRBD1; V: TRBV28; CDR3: CASSGGQGGKNSPLHF; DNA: TGTGCCAGCAGTGGGGGACAGGGGGGAAAGAATTCACCCCTCCACTTT
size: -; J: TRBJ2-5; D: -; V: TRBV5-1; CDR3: CASSLDVRLVETQYF; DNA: TGCGCCAGCAGCTTGGATGTTCGACTAGTAGAGACCCAGTACTTC
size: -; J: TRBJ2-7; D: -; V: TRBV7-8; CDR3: CASSNGRLVHYGYEQYF; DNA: TGTGCCAGCAGCAACGGTCGCTTAGTTCATTATGGGTACGAGCAGTACTTC
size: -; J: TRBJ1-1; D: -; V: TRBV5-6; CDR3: CASSWGIAEAFF; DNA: TGTGCCAGCAGCTGGGGTATTGCTGAAGCTTTCTTT
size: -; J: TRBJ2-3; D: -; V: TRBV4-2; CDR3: CASSQEISGARDTQYF; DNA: TGTGCCAGCAGCCAAGAAATCAGCGGAGCCCGGGATACGCAGTATTTT
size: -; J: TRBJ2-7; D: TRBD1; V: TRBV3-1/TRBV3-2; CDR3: CASSYGPGQGYEQYF; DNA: TGTGCCAGCAGTTACGGGCCGGGACAGGGATACGAGCAGTACTTC
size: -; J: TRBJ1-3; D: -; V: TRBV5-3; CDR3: CARSLDLGGFGGNTIYF; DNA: TGTGCCAGAAGCTTAGATCTCGGGGGGTTCGGTGGAAACACCATATATTTT
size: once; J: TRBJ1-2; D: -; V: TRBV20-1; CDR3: CSARANYGYTF; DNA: TGCAGTGCTAGAGCCAACTATGGCTACACCTTC
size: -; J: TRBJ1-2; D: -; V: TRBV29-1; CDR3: CSDLEYMSGYTF; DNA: TGCAGCGACCTGGAATACATGAGTGGCTACACCTTC
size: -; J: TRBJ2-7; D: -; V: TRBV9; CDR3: CASSVDVGSYEQYF; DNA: TGTGCCAGCAGCGTAGACGTAGGGTCCTACGAGCAGTACTTC